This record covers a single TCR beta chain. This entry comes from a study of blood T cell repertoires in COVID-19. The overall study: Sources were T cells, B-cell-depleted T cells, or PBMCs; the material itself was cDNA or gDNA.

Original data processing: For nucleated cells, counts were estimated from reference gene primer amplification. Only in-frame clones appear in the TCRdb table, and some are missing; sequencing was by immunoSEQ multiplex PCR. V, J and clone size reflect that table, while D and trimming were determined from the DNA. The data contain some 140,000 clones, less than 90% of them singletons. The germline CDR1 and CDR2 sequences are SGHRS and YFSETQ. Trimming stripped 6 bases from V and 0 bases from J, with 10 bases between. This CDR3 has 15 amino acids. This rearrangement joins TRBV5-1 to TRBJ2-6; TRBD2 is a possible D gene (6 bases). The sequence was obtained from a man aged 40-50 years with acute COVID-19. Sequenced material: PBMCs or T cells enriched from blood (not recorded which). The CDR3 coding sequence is TGCGCCAGCAACTGGGGGGACTCTGGGGCCAACGTCCTGACTTTC. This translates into CASNWGDSGANVLTF.